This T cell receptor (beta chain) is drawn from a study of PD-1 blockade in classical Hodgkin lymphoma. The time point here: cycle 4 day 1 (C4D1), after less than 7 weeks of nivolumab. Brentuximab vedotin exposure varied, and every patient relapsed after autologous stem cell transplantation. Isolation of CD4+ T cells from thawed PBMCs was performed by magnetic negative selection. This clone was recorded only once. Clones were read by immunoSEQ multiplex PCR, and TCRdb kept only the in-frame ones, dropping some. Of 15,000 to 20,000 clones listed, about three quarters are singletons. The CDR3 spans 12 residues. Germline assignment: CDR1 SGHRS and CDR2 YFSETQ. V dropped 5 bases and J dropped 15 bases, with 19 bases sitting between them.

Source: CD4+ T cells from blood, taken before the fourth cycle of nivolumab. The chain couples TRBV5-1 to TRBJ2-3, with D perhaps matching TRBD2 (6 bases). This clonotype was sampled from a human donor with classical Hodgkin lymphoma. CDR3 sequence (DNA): TGCGCCAGCAGTCCATCGGGAGCCGGAGGATATTTT. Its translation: CASSPSGAGGYF.